This T cell receptor beta chain was found in a study of blood T cell repertoires in COVID-19. Study-wide background: Acute and convalescent COVID-19 samples came from the United States, Italy and Spain.

Looked up from germline, CDR1 is MDHEN and CDR2 is SYDVKM. V lost 3 bases, J lost 0 bases, and 8 bases lay in between. The CDR3 contains 15 residues. Followed longitudinally, the Seattle patients had been enrolled during active infection. TCRdb's copy holds only in-frame clones and misses some; the assay was immunoSEQ multiplex PCR. The repertoire consists of 250,000 to 300,000 clones, with approximately 86% occurring once and the leading ten covering around 13%. This clonotype originated in a woman aged 70-85 years with COVID-19, enrolled during active disease. Sequencing was performed on peripheral blood. The V call is TRBV28, the J call TRBJ1-4, with D tentatively TRBD1 (6 bases). CDR3 loop: CASSFRTATNEKLFF. In DNA, the CDR3 is TGTGCCAGCAGTTTCCGGACAGCAACTAATGAAAAACTGTTTTTT.